The 20 T cell receptor beta chains in this list originate from one sample, sequenced in a study of beta chain features in type 1 diabetes. Study-level findings and limits: Moderate but significant shortening of TCRB CDR3s was recorded in all four CD4+ subsets from Type 1 diabetes patients.

Investigators reverse transcribed all isolated RNA, so they sequenced expressed TCRB transcripts. Libraries were prepared by immunoSEQ multiplex PCR; TCRdb keeps only in-frame clonotypes and omits some of them. The profile shows hundreds of thousands of clones, over 12% of them singletons. Antigen specificity for these receptors is unknown. The sample consisted of naive CD4+ T cells from blood. The receptor source for this set is a man between 18 and 35 years old with type 1 diabetes.

This clone showed up just a few times. The chain carries TRBV2 and TRBJ2-5, with D maybe TRBD1 (5 bases). Germline lookup yields CDR1 SNHLY and CDR2 FYNNEI. The CDR3 totals 14 residues. V was trimmed by 1 base and J by 5 bases, leaving 11 bases between them. CDR3 coding DNA: TGTGCCAGCAGTGAAGACTTTAAGGGGGAGACCCAGTACTTC. Translating it yields CASSEDFKGETQYF.

The table lists this clone with a few counts. At one boundary the junction diverges from the germline segment, which might be a read error. The rearrangement uses TRBV7-7 and TRBJ2-1; D is ambiguous. The CDR3 has 14 amino acids. Germline-derived CDR1 and CDR2 are SSHAT and FNYEAQ (reference sequence). CDR3 DNA sequence: TGTGCTAGCAGCTTAATAGGCGCAAACAATGAGCAGTTCTTC. As protein: CASSLIGANNEQFF.

This clone has just a few counts. The rearrangement uses TRBV7-2 and TRBJ1-6; D is possibly TRBD1 (6 bases). The CDR3 is made up of 12 amino acids. Per the germline V gene, CDR1 is SGHTA and CDR2 is FQGNSA. Trimming removed 5 bases from V and 11 bases from J, with 10 bases in between. The DNA of the CDR3 is TGTGCCAGCAGCCTTACAGGGCCACCCCTCCACTTT. The encoded protein is CASSLTGPPLHF. Together with reference TRBV7-2 and TRBJ1-6, the CDR3 gives the full variable domain: GAGVSQSPSNKVTEKGKDVELRCDPISGHTALYWYRQSLGQGLEFLIYFQGNSAPDKSGLPSDRFSAERTGGSVSTLTIQRTQQEDSAVYLCASSLTGPPLHFGNGTRLTVT.

This clone was counted between two and nine times. The J gene is TRBJ2-2, the V gene TRBV2; 13 positions match TRBD2. This CDR3 has 15 residues. The junction had 5 bases not matched to a gene; V was cut back by 6 bases and J by 7 bases. Germline V gives CDR1 SNHLY, CDR2 FYNNEI. The CDR3 loop is CASRGLAGSRGELFF. CDR3 nucleotide sequence: TGTGCCAGCAGGGGACTAGCGGGAAGTCGCGGGGAGCTGTTTTTT.

Remarks on this clone: Other nucleotide sequences in the sample specify the same CDR3. V gene TRBV9 combines with J gene TRBJ2-7; no reliable D call. The CDR3 sequence is 15 residues long. The germline gives CDR1 SGDLS, CDR2 YYNGEE. V was clipped by 0 bases and J by 1 base, with 11 bases between them. The CDR3 nucleotides read TGTGCCAGCAGCGTAGGTGGGTCAACTTCCTACGAGCAGTACTTC. Encoded protein: CASSVGGSTSYEQYF.

The genes are TRBV5-1 and TRBJ1-3; a weak D match, TRBD1 (5 bases). Germline V gene lookup returns CDR1 SGHRS and CDR2 YFSETQ. The CDR3 consists of 14 residues. V lost 4 bases, J lost 12 bases, and 20 bases lay in between. In nucleotides, the CDR3 is TGCGCCAGCAGCCCAACTTCAGGGACCCCAGGCATATATTTT. This codes for CASSPTSGTPGIYF.

The V call is TRBV13, the J call TRBJ1-1; D gene unclear. Germline V gene lookup returns CDR1 PRHDT and CDR2 FYEKMQ (reference sequence). V was trimmed by 1 base and J by 8 bases, leaving 11 bases between them. This CDR3 contains 13 residues. CDR3 nucleotides: TGTGCCAGCAGCTTAGATTTTCGTGCGGAAGCTTTCTTT. Encoded protein: CASSLDFRAEAFF.

V gene TRBV28 combines with J gene TRBJ2-4, with D uncertain. Trimming stripped 5 bases from V and 5 bases from J, with 1 base between. The CDR3 covers 10 residues. Germline V gives CDR1 MDHEN, CDR2 SYDVKM. The CDR3 here is CASSQNIQYF. The CDR3 bases are TGTGCCAGCAGTCAAAACATTCAGTACTTC.

The V and J genes are TRBV7-9 and TRBJ1-2, with D tentatively TRBD1 (6 bases). V was shortened by 5 bases and J by 7 bases, with 17 bases between the two germline ends. CDR3 length: 14 amino acids. Germline loops: CDR1 SEHNR, CDR2 FQNEAQ (reference sequence). In DNA, the CDR3 is TGTGCCAGCAGCCCCTGGGAGGGGGATGCTGGCTACACCTTC. As protein: CASSPWEGDAGYTF. Complete variable domain (other parts from reference TRBV7-9 and TRBJ1-2): DTGVSQNPRHKITKRGQNVTFRCDPISEHNRLYWYRQTLGQGPEFLTYFQNEAQLEKSRLLSDRFSAERPKGSFSTLEIQRTEQGDSAMYLCASSPWEGDAGYTFGSGTRLTVV.

The V call is TRBV7-2, the J call TRBJ2-7; D not resolved. Germline CDR1 and CDR2: SGHTA and FQGNSA. The CDR3 totals 12 residues. V lost 4 bases and J lost 3, with 7 bases in between. For the CDR3, the DNA is TGTGCCAGCAGCTCGCAATTCTACGAGCAGTACTTC. Translating gives CASSSQFYEQYF.

V gene TRBV5-1 combines with J gene TRBJ2-5, with D tentatively TRBD2 (6 bases). The J call may be faulty, since TRBJ2-7 better matches the DNA end. Germline V gene lookup returns CDR1 SGHRS and CDR2 YFSETQ. This CDR3 has 14 residues. The CDR3 DNA reads TGCGCCAGCAGCTTGGTAGCGGAGGCCTACGAGCAGTACTTC. Its protein product is CASSLVAEAYEQYF.

This clone came up a few times. The chain has TRBV30 and TRBJ1-2; weak D call: TRBD1 (5 bases). Germline V gene data show CDR1 as GTSNPN and CDR2 as SVGIG (reference sequence). The CDR3 has 13 residues. V was pared by 0 bases and J by 4 bases, with 9 bases between. The CDR3 loop is CAWSVRTIYGYTF. CDR3 DNA: TGTGCCTGGAGTGTAAGGACAATCTATGGCTACACCTTC.

This clone came up a few times. The V gene is TRBV30, the J gene TRBJ2-7; tentatively, D is TRBD1 (8 bases). The CDR3 is made up of 15 amino acids. V was clipped by 7 bases and J by 5 bases, with 24 bases between them. CDR1 is GTSNPN and CDR2 is SVGIG in the germline V gene (reference sequence). For the CDR3, the DNA is TGTGCCTCCCACAGGGGGGGGGTAGGCATCCACGAGCAGTACTTC. Encoded protein: CASHRGGVGIHEQYF.

Concerning this clone: A much larger clone lies one base from this, so it may be a read error. Other DNA sequences within the sample encode an identical CDR3. CDR3 coding DNA: TGTGCCAGCAGCTTTCAAGAGACCCAGTACTTC. Protein product: CASSFQETQYF. The rearrangement joins TRBV13 to TRBJ2-5, with unresolved D. The germline V gene encodes CDR1 PRHDT and CDR2 FYEKMQ (reference sequence). V lost 3 bases and J 2 bases, leaving 1 base between the germline ends. The CDR3 runs to 11 residues.

This clone was seen only a few times. The chain combines TRBV30 with TRBJ2-3; the D gene could be TRBD1 or TRBD2 (6 bases each). In germline, CDR1 is GTSNPN, CDR2 SVGIG (reference sequence). The CDR3 is 15 residues long. V lost 3 bases and J lost 3, with 16 bases in between. The CDR3 nucleotides read TGTGCCTGGAGAGCGTACGGGGGCCGAACAGATACGCAGTATTTT. This sequence encodes CAWRAYGGRTDTQYF.

This clone was counted between two and nine times. This specimen includes other DNA sequences encoding the same CDR3. This chain links TRBV27 with TRBJ1-2; D gene uncertain. V was trimmed by 5 bases and J by 2 bases, leaving 6 bases between them. This CDR3 has 12 residues. Per the germline V gene, CDR1 is MNHEY and CDR2 is SMNVEV (reference sequence). The CDR3 region has the DNA TGTGCCAGCAGTGCGAGGAACTATGGCTACACCTTC. Amino acids: CASSARNYGYTF.

V gene TRBV7-9 combines with J gene TRBJ2-1; D uncertain. The CDR3 extends over 13 amino acids. V lost 0 bases, J lost 7 bases, and 7 bases lay in between. Germline V gene lookup returns CDR1 SEHNR and CDR2 FQNEAQ (reference sequence). As DNA, the CDR3 is TGTGCCAGCAGCTTAGCGAACACGAATGAGCAGTTCTTC. Amino acid sequence: CASSLANTNEQFF.

This clone was seen a few times. The chain employs TRBV30 and TRBJ1-2; 10 positions agree with TRBD1. The CDR3 consists of 13 residues. Per the germline V gene, CDR1 is GTSNPN and CDR2 is SVGIG (reference sequence). With V trimmed by 4 bases and J by 6 bases, 5 bases remained unmatched. CDR3 bases: TGTGCCTGGACTTTGACAGGGGGCCATGGCTACACCTTC. Translating gives CAWTLTGGHGYTF.

The J gene is TRBJ1-1, the V gene TRBV6-5; no definite D call. Looked up from germline, CDR1 is MNHEY and CDR2 is SVGAGI. This CDR3 is built from 12 residues. V was trimmed by 4 bases and J by 5 bases, leaving 8 bases between them. Here the CDR3 reads CASSSQSTEAFF. Here the CDR3 DNA reads TGTGCCAGCAGTTCACAGTCGACTGAAGCTTTCTTT.

V is TRBV30 and J is TRBJ2-1, with unresolved D. Germline CDR1 reads GTSNPN; CDR2 reads SVGIG (reference sequence). CDR3 size: 10 residues. V was clipped by 0 bases and J by 6 bases, with 0 bases between them. The chain's CDR3 is CAWSVNEQFF. The CDR3 nucleotides read TGTGCCTGGAGTGTCAATGAGCAGTTCTTC.